The entry below describes one T cell receptor (beta chain). The data are from a study of T cell changes during pregnancy in multiple sclerosis. CDR3 length: 12 residues. Trimming shortened V by 7 bases and J by 7 bases, and 15 bases separated the two germline ends. From germline, CDR1 is SGHNT and CDR2 YYREEE (reference sequence). TCRdb keeps only in-frame clones here, not all; method: immunoSEQ multiplex PCR. The sample contains under 70,000 clones, about 89% of which appear only once. The clonotype originates from a female donor with multiple sclerosis, enrolled in a pregnancy study. The source material was CD4+ T cells from peripheral blood mononuclear cells, sampled in the first trimester of pregnancy. The chain has TRBV5-4 and TRBJ2-7, with D tentatively TRBD2 (6 bases). CDR3 residues: CASSPKGREQYF. In nucleotides, the CDR3 is TGTGCCAGCTCCCCTAAAGGGAGGGAGCAGTACTTC.